These 22 T cell receptor beta chains originate from one sample sequenced in a study of T cell changes during pregnancy in multiple sclerosis. The assay was immunoSEQ multiplex PCR, and TCRdb's table has in-frame clones only and misses some. The sample yields 50,000 to 60,000 clones, about 90% seen once. The material was CD4+ T cells from peripheral blood mononuclear cells, obtained in the first trimester of pregnancy. These receptors all come from a female donor with multiple sclerosis, enrolled in a pregnancy study.

The rearrangement links TRBV5-1 to TRBJ1-6, with D unresolved. The CDR3 is 16 amino acids. With 0 bases removed from V and 5 bases from J, the gap between germline ends came to 12 bases. Germline V gene data show CDR1 as SGHRS and CDR2 as YFSETQ. CDR3 DNA sequence: TGCGCCAGCAGCTTGGCCGATGCAGGCCATAATTCACCCCTCCACTTT. The encoded protein is CASSLADAGHNSPLHF.

This clone was counted a single time. This rearrangement joins TRBV15 to TRBJ1-4; the match to TRBD1 covers 8 bases. J lost 7 bases, V lost 2 bases, and 12 bases had no gene match. The CDR3 sequence is 17 residues long. Germline V gene lookup returns CDR1 LNHNV and CDR2 YYDKDF (reference sequence). The CDR3 region has the DNA TGTGCCACCAGCAGACCTGATACCCAGGGGGCAGGTGAAAAACTGTTTTTT. Its protein product is CATSRPDTQGAGEKLFF.

This rearrangement joins TRBV6-5 to TRBJ2-2; TRBD2 matches at 8 bases. The CDR3 is 15 amino acids. Germline values: CDR1 MNHEY, CDR2 SVGAGI. J was trimmed by 2 bases and V by 6 bases; bases with no gene match: 5. The CDR3 reads CASSKSGRNTGELFF. The CDR3, as DNA: TGTGCCAGCAGCAAGAGCGGGAGAAACACCGGGGAGCTGTTTTTT.

The gene calls are TRBV29-1 and TRBJ2-1; TRBD2 aligns across 14 bases. Looked up from germline, CDR1 is SQVTM and CDR2 is ANQGSEA. The CDR3 contains 16 residues. The CDR3 reads CSASGLAGGPNNEQFF. CDR3 DNA: TGCAGTGCTTCCGGACTAGCGGGAGGACCTAACAATGAGCAGTTCTTC.

The chain is built from TRBV19 and TRBJ2-7; maybe TRBD1 (6 bases). From germline, CDR1 is LNHDA and CDR2 SQIVND (reference sequence). The CDR3 sequence is 15 residues long. The V gene lost 4 bases and the J gene lost 6 bases, with 19 bases spanning the gap. The DNA of the CDR3 is TGTGCCAGTAGTACGGCCCGGGGACAAAGCGGCGAGCAGTACTTC. Translated, it gives CASSTARGQSGEQYF.

The chain joins TRBV9 to TRBJ1-5, with 8 bases that match TRBD1. The trim removed 0 bases at V and 4 bases at J, leaving 3 bases unmatched. The CDR3 runs to 15 residues. Germline V gene lookup returns CDR1 SGDLS and CDR2 YYNGEE. CDR3 DNA sequence: TGTGCCAGCAGCGTAGCCGGGGACAGGAATCAGCCCCAGCATTTT. Protein: CASSVAGDRNQPQHF.

The J gene is TRBJ2-7, the V gene TRBV14, with 9 bases fitting TRBD2. Germline lookup yields CDR1 SGHDN and CDR2 FVKESK. V trimming: 4 bases; J trimming: 6 bases; junction bases outside the gene matches: 4. The CDR3 is 13 residues long. CDR3: CASSPGTSFEQYF. The DNA for the CDR3 is TGTGCCAGCAGCCCCGGGACTAGCTTCGAGCAGTACTTC.

This chain uses TRBV14 with TRBJ1-1; 8 nucleotides line up with TRBD1. Germline assignment: CDR1 SGHDN and CDR2 FVKESK. The CDR3 length is 16 residues. V gave up 1 base and J gave up 5 bases; unmatched junction bases: 9. The CDR3 here is CASSQARTGYLTEAFF. The CDR3 DNA follows: TGTGCCAGCAGCCAAGCTAGGACAGGGTATTTGACTGAAGCTTTCTTT.

This clone showed up just once. The chain carries TRBV28 and TRBJ2-2, with 9 bases matching TRBD1. The CDR3 covers 15 residues. Germline-derived CDR1 and CDR2 are MDHEN and SYDVKM. Trimming cost V 3 bases and J 8 bases; bases outside gene matches: 7. CDR3 amino acids: CASSFGQGRAGELFF. The CDR3 coding sequence is TGTGCCAGCAGTTTCGGACAGGGGAGGGCTGGGGAGCTGTTTTTT.

The chain carries TRBV5-1 and TRBJ2-7, with no clear D. The CDR3 sequence is 11 residues long. The germline gives CDR1 SGHRS, CDR2 YFSETQ. Deletions cut 0 bases from V and 5 bases from J, with 3 bases between. This CDR3 is CASSLEHEQYF. In nucleotides, the CDR3 is TGCGCCAGCAGCTTGGAGCACGAGCAGTACTTC.

This rearrangement joins TRBV5-1 to TRBJ2-1; 12 bases fit TRBD2. Germline V gives CDR1 SGHRS, CDR2 YFSETQ. V lost 3 bases to trimming and J lost 5 bases; unmatched junction nucleotides: 3. This CDR3 spans 15 amino acids. The DNA of the CDR3 is TGCGCCAGCAGCTCGGGACTAGCGGGTAACAATGAGCAGTTCTTC. Amino acid sequence: CASSSGLAGNNEQFF. Complete variable domain (other parts from reference TRBV5-1 and TRBJ2-1): KAGVTQTPRYLIKTRGQQVTLSCSPISGHRSVSWYQQTPGQGLQFLFEYFSETQRNKGNFPGRFSGRQFSNSRSEMNVSTLELGDSALYLCASSSGLAGNNEQFFGPGTRLTVL.

The rearrangement uses TRBV28 and TRBJ2-1; 12 nucleotides align to TRBD2. V trimming: 3 bases; J trimming: 0 bases; junction bases outside the gene matches: 3. Looked up from germline, CDR1 is MDHEN and CDR2 is SYDVKM. The CDR3 spans 17 residues. CDR3 in amino acids: CASSFPTSGSSYNEQFF. In DNA form, the CDR3 reads TGTGCCAGCAGTTTCCCGACTAGCGGGAGCTCCTACAATGAGCAGTTCTTC. Using reference TRBV28 and TRBJ2-1 for the parts outside the CDR3, the full variable domain is DVKVTQSSRYLVKRTGEKVFLECVQDMDHENMFWYRQDPGLGLRLIYFSYDVKMKEKGDIPEGYSVSREKKERFSLILESASTNQTSMYLCASSFPTSGSSYNEQFFGPGTRLTVL.

The V call is TRBV4-1, the J call TRBJ2-3, with TRBD2 as a possible D gene (5 bases). CDR1 MGHRA and CDR2 YSYEKL come from the germline V gene. This CDR3 has 13 amino acids. The V and J ends lost 2 bases and 6 bases respectively, with 9 bases between them. The CDR3 DNA sequence: TGCGCCAGCAGCCAACGGGAAGGGGATACGCAGTATTTT. Residues: CASSQREGDTQYF.

The chain combines TRBV7-3 with TRBJ2-1; no clear D gene. CDR1 is SGHTA, CDR2 FQGTGA, per germline. This CDR3 region has 12 residues. V was pared by 2 bases and J by 7 bases, with 6 bases between. The CDR3 protein is CASSLVGNEQFF. As DNA, the CDR3 is TGTGCCAGCAGCTTAGTCGGGAATGAGCAGTTCTTC.

For the CDR3, the DNA is TGCGCCAGCAGCTTGCGGCCCAGCACCAGCGACAATGAGCAGTTCTTC. It encodes CASSLRPSTSDNEQFF. This chain connects TRBV5-1 to TRBJ2-1, with unresolved D. The V gene lost 1 base and the J gene lost 5 bases, with 16 bases spanning the gap. CDR1 and CDR2 (germline): SGHRS, YFSETQ. The length of the CDR3 is 16 residues.

The chain joins TRBV10-3 to TRBJ1-1; no definite D call. From germline, CDR1 is ENHRY and CDR2 SYGVKD. Trimming removed 0 bases at V and 0 bases at J, with 11 bases between. CDR3 length: 16 residues. The CDR3 DNA sequence: TGTGCCATCAGTGAGTCGAGAAACCGCATGAACACTGAAGCTTTCTTT. Protein product: CAISESRNRMNTEAFF.

The chain employs TRBV28 and TRBJ1-2; 8 positions agree with TRBD1. The CDR3 length is 13 residues. Per germline, CDR1 MDHEN and CDR2 SYDVKM. J was trimmed by 3 bases and V by 5 bases; bases with no gene match: 2. The CDR3 here is CASSQGADYGYTF. For the CDR3, the DNA is TGTGCCAGCAGTCAGGGGGCTGACTATGGCTACACCTTC.

This chain links TRBV19 with TRBJ2-2; D gene unclear. Germline CDR1 and CDR2: LNHDA and SQIVND (reference sequence). There are 16 residues in the CDR3. V gave up 3 bases and J gave up 0 bases, with 11 bases separating them. DNA of the CDR3: TGTGCCAGTAGTATTTCCAGAACCTCGAACACCGGGGAGCTGTTTTTT. Translated: CASSISRTSNTGELFF.

This chain joins TRBV7-9 and TRBJ1-2; maybe TRBD1 (5 bases). There are 15 residues in the CDR3. The germline V gene has CDR1 SEHNR and CDR2 FQNEAQ (reference sequence). The V gene lost 3 bases and the J gene lost 7 bases, with 18 bases spanning the gap. CDR3 sequence (DNA): TGTGCCAGCAGCTTGACCGGCGGGACGGACTTTGGCTACACCTTC. Protein: CASSLTGGTDFGYTF.

The chain uses TRBV5-1 and TRBJ2-5; D gene unclear. From germline, CDR1 is SGHRS and CDR2 YFSETQ. This CDR3 comprises 14 residues. V was clipped by 2 bases and J by 3 bases, with 11 bases between them. CDR3 bases: TGCGCCAGCAGCTTTGGCCAGATCGAAGAGACCCAGTACTTC. This translates into CASSFGQIEETQYF.

The CDR3 DNA sequence: TGTGCCAGCAGCCCAGGGGGCGAAGGAGCCCAGTACTTC. This sequence encodes CASSPGGEGAQYF. The rearrangement links TRBV28 to TRBJ2-5; TRBD1 aligns across 8 bases. The CDR3 is 13 amino acids. J lost 9 bases, V lost 6 bases, and 9 bases had no gene match. The germline V gene encodes CDR1 MDHEN and CDR2 SYDVKM. Looking up the rest from reference TRBV28 and TRBJ2-5 gives the full variable domain: DVKVTQSSRYLVKRTGEKVFLECVQDMDHENMFWYRQDPGLGLRLIYFSYDVKMKEKGDIPEGYSVSREKKERFSLILESASTNQTSMYLCASSPGGEGAQYFGPGTRLLVL.

This sequence joins TRBV19 and TRBJ2-5; D gene unclear. CDR3 length: 13 amino acids. CDR1 LNHDA and CDR2 SQIVND come from the germline V gene (reference sequence). Trimming removed 4 bases at V and 4 bases at J, with 10 bases between. In DNA, the CDR3 is TGTGCCAGTAGTAATACACGAGGAGAGACCCAGTACTTC. Residues: CASSNTRGETQYF.